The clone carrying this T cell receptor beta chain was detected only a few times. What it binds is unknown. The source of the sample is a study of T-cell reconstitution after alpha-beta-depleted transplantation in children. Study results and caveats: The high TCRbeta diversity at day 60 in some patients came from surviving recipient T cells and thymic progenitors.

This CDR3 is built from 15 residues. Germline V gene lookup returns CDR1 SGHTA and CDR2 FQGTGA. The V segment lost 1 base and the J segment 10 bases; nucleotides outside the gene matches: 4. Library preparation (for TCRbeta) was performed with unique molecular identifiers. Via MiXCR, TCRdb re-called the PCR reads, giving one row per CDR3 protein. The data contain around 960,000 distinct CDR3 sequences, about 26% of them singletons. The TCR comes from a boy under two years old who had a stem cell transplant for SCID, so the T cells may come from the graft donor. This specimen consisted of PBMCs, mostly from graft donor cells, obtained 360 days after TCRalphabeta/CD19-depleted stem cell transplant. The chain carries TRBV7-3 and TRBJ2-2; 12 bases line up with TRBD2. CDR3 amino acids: CASSLMTSGGVELFF. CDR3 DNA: TGTGCCAGCAGCTTAATGACTAGCGGGGGTGTGGAGCTGTTTTTT.